This entry describes one TCR beta chain. Urothelial carcinoma affected the patients, and it was locally advanced or metastatic. The data stem from a study of PD-L1 blockade in urothelial cancer. Study background: Twenty-five of 29 patients were males with bladder-origin urothelial cancer.

Every PCR received spiked-in synthetic TCR analog templates. Only in-frame clones appear in the TCRdb table, and some are missing; sequencing was by immunoSEQ multiplex PCR. The sample records around 100,000 clones, about 85% being singletons. The CDR3 is made up of 14 amino acids. V was trimmed by 2 bases and J by 5 bases, leaving 14 bases between them. The germline CDR1 and CDR2 sequences are SGHRS and YFSETQ. This receptor was obtained from a man aged 50 to 59 with urothelial cancer. The material was PBMCs, obtained around atezolizumab (anti-PD-L1) treatment. The rearrangement links TRBV5-1 to TRBJ2-7; maybe TRBD1 (5 bases). The CDR3 spells CASSFVQGPNEQYF. DNA for the CDR3: TGCGCCAGCAGCTTTGTTCAGGGCCCGAACGAGCAGTACTTC. The complete variable domain, with remaining parts taken from reference TRBV5-1 and TRBJ2-7, reads KAGVTQTPRYLIKTRGQQVTLSCSPISGHRSVSWYQQTPGQGLQFLFEYFSETQRNKGNFPGRFSGRQFSNSRSEMNVSTLELGDSALYLCASSFVQGPNEQYFGPGTRLTVT.